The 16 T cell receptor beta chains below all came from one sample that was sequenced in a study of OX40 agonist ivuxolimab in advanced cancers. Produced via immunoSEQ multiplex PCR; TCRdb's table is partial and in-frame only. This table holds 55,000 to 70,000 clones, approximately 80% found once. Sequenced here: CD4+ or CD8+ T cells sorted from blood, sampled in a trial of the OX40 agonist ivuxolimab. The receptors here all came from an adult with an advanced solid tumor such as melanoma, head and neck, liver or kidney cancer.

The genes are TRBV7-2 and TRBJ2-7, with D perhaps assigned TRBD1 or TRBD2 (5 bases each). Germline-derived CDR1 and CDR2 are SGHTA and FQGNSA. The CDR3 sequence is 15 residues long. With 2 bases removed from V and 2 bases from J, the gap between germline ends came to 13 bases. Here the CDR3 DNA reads TGTGCCAGCAGCTTATCACCGGGACCCGCCTACGAGCAGTACTTC. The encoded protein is CASSLSPGPAYEQYF.

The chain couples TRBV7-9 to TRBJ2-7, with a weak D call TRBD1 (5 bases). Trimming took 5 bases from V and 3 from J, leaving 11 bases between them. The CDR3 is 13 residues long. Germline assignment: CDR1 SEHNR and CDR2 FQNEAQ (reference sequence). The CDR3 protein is CASSEKGHYEQYF. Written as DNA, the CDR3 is TGTGCCAGCAGCGAAAAAGGACACTACGAGCAGTACTTC.

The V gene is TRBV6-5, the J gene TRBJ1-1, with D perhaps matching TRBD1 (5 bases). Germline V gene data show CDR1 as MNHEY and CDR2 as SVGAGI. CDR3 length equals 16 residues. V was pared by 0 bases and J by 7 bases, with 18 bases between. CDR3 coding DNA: TGTGCCAGCAGTTACTCGGGGGTCTTGATGTCAGATGAAGCTTTCTTT. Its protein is CASSYSGVLMSDEAFF.

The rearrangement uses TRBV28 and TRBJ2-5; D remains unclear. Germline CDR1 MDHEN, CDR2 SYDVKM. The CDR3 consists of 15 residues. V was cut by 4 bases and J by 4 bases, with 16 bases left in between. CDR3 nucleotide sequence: TGTGCCAGCAGTTCCCCGCCCCGAGCAGCAGAGACCCAGTACTTC. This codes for CASSSPPRAAETQYF. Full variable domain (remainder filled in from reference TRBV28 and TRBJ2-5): DVKVTQSSRYLVKRTGEKVFLECVQDMDHENMFWYRQDPGLGLRLIYFSYDVKMKEKGDIPEGYSVSREKKERFSLILESASTNQTSMYLCASSSPPRAAETQYFGPGTRLLVL.

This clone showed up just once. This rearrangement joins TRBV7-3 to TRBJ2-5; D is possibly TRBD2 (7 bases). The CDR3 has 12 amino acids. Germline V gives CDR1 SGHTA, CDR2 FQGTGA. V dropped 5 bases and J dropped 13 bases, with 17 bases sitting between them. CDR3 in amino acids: CASSAPGGQPYF. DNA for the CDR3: TGTGCCAGCAGCGCCCCGGGGGGCCAACCGTACTTC.

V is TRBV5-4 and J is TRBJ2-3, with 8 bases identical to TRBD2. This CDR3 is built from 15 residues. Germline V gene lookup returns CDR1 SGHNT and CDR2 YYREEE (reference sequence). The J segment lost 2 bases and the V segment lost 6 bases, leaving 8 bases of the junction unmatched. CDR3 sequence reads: CASTFGGRNTDTQYF. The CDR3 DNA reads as TGTGCCAGCACCTTTGGCGGGAGGAACACAGATACGCAGTATTTT.

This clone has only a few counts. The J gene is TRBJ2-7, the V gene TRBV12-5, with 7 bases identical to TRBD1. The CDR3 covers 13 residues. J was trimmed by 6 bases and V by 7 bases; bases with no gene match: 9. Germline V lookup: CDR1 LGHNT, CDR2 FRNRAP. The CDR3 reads CASAGLQGSEQYF. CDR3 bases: TGTGCTAGTGCCGGTTTACAGGGGAGCGAGCAGTACTTC.

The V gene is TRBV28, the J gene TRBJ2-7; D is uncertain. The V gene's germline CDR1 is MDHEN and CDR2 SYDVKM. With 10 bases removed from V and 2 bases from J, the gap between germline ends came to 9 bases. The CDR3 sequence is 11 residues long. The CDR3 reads CATVNAYEQYF. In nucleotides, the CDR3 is TGTGCCACTGTAAACGCCTACGAGCAGTACTTC.

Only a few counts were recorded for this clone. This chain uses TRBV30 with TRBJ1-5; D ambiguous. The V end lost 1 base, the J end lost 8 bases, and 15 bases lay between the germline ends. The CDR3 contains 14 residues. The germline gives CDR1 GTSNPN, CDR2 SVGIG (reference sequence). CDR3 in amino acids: CAWSAGRGLEPQHF. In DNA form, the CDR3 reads TGTGCCTGGAGTGCTGGGAGAGGGCTCGAGCCCCAGCATTTT. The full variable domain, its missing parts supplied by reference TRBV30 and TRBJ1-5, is SQTIHQWPATLVQPVGSPLSLECTVEGTSNPNLYWYRQAAGRGLQLLFYSVGIGQISSEVPQNLSASRPQDRQFILSSKKLLLSDSGFYLCAWSAGRGLEPQHFGDGTRLSIL.

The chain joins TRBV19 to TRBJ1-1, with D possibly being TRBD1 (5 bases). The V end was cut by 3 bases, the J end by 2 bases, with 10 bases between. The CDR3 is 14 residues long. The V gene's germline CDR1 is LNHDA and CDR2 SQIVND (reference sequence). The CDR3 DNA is TGTGCCAGTAGTATTAACGGACACAACACTGAAGCTTTCTTT. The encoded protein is CASSINGHNTEAFF.

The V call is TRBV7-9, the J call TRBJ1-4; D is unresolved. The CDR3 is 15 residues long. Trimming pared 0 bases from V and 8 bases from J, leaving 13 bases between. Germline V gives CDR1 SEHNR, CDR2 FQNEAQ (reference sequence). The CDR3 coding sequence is TGTGCCAGCAGCTTAGCAGGAGGGTACGACGAAAAACTGTTTTTT. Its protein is CASSLAGGYDEKLFF.

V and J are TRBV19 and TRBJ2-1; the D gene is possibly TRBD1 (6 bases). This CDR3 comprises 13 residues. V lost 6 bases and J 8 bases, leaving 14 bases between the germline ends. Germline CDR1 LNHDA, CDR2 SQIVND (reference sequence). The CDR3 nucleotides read TGTGCCAGTAGGGACAAAGGGGGATATGAGCAGTTCTTC. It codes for CASRDKGGYEQFF.

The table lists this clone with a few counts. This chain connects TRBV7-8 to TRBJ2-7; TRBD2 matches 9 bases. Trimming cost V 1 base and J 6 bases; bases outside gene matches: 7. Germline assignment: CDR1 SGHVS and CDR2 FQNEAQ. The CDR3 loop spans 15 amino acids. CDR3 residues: CASSLGGTSLAEQYF. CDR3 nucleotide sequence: TGTGCCAGCAGCTTAGGGGGGACTAGCTTGGCCGAGCAGTACTTC.

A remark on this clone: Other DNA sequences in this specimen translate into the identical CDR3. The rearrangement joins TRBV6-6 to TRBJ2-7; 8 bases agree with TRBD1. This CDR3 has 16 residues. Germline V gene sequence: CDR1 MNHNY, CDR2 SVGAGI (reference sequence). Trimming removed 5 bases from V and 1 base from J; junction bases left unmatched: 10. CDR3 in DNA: TGTGCCAGCAGTCGCAGGGGACAGGCCCAATCCTACGAGCAGTACTTC. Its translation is CASSRRGQAQSYEQYF.

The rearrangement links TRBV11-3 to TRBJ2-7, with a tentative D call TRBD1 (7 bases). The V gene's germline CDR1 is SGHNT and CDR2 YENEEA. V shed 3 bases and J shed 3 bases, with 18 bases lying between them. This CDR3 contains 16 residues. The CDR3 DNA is TGTGCCAGCAGCTTTCAGGGGGGAGAGTTAGGCTACGAGCAGTACTTC. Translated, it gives CASSFQGGELGYEQYF.

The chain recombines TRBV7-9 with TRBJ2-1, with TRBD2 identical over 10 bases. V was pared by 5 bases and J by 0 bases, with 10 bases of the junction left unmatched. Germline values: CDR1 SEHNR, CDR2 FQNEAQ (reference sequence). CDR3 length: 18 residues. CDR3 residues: CASSHRLAGPNSYNEQFF. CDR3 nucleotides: TGTGCCAGCAGCCATCGACTAGCGGGTCCGAACTCCTACAATGAGCAGTTCTTC.